This is a list of T cell receptor beta chains from one sample in a study of blood T cell repertoires in COVID-19. TCRdb keeps only in-frame clones here, not all; method: immunoSEQ multiplex PCR. The table includes about 140,000 clones, about nine tenths detected once. Sequences were obtained from peripheral blood. These receptors were obtained from a man aged 45-60 years with active or convalescent COVID-19. Each CDR3 is given with its conserved first and last residue. Each record gives: clone size, D gene, V gene, J gene, CDR3 protein, CDR3 DNA. The D gene is left open where the match is weak. Size is omitted from some rows. Given values are once, few, many or a class for expanded clones.

>-|TRBD2|TRBV10-2|TRBJ2-5
CASRTSGSLETQYF
TGCGCCAGCAGGACTAGCGGGAGTCTTGAGACCCAGTACTTC
>-|-|TRBV18|TRBJ2-2
CASSPSNTGELFF
TGTGCCAGCTCACCTTCAAACACCGGGGAGCTGTTTTTT
>-|TRBD1|TRBV28|TRBJ2-7
CASSSTGTGNWYEQYF
TGTGCCAGCAGTTCCACCGGGACAGGGAATTGGTACGAGCAGTACTTC
>few|-|TRBV28|TRBJ1-6
CASISGNNSPLHF
TGTGCCAGCATTTCAGGGAATAATTCACCCCTCCACTTT
>-|TRBD1|TRBV11-2|TRBJ2-1
CASSPDRNSYNEQFF
TGTGCCAGCAGCCCGGACAGGAACTCCTACAATGAGCAGTTCTTC
>-|TRBD1|TRBV7-2|TRBJ1-4
CASSLAAAGGEKLFF
TGTGCCAGCAGCTTAGCGGCGGCAGGGGGGGAAAAACTGTTTTTT
>-|-|TRBV5-8|TRBJ1-3
CASGIGGFGNTIYF
TGTGCCAGCGGGATTGGGGGCTTTGGAAACACCATATATTTT
>-|-|TRBV5-6|TRBJ1-6
CASSLQGNTYNSPLHF
TGTGCCAGCAGCTTACAGGGAAACACCTATAATTCACCCCTCCACTTT
>once|TRBD1|TRBV10-3|TRBJ2-5
CAIREPGQGETQYF
TGTGCCATCAGGGAACCGGGACAGGGGGAGACCCAGTACTTC
>-|TRBD1|TRBV25-1|TRBJ2-5
CASSDGTEETQYF
TGTGCCAGCAGTGATGGGACAGAAGAGACCCAGTACTTC
>-|-|TRBV28|TRBJ1-5
CASSLGQAGQPQHF
TGTGCCAGCAGTTTAGGGCAGGCTGGGCAGCCCCAGCATTTT
>-|TRBD1|TRBV12-3/TRBV12-4|TRBJ2-5
CASSRQGRETQYF
TGTGCCAGCAGCCGACAGGGGAGGGAGACCCAGTACTTC
>-|-|TRBV7-8|TRBJ1-5
CASSLATATFTYSNQPQHF
TGTGCCAGCAGCTTAGCGACAGCTACGTTCACTTATAGCAATCAGCCCCAGCATTTT
>-|-|TRBV28|TRBJ2-1
CASSGTSNEQFF
TGTGCCAGCAGTGGGACAAGCAATGAGCAGTTCTTC
>-|-|TRBV28|TRBJ2-2
CATLMTRPTGELFF
TGTGCCACCCTTATGACTAGGCCCACCGGGGAGCTGTTTTTT
>-|TRBD1|TRBV5-1|TRBJ1-1
CASSTRTGYTEAFF
TGCGCCAGCAGCACCCGGACAGGGTATACTGAAGCTTTCTTT
>-|-|TRBV25-1|TRBJ1-6
CASSELAGAHNSPLHF
TGTGCCAGCAGTGAATTGGCAGGTGCCCATAATTCACCCCTCCACTTT
>-|TRBD1|TRBV15|TRBJ2-7
CATSRDGQGPRDEQYF
TGTGCCACCAGCAGAGACGGACAGGGGCCTCGGGACGAGCAGTACTTC
>-|-|TRBV11-2|TRBJ1-1
CASSTSGPEAFF
TGTGCCAGCAGCACCTCAGGCCCTGAAGCTTTCTTT
>once|-|TRBV5-1|TRBJ1-2
CASSSTLGGGYGYTF
TGCGCCAGCAGCTCAACCTTGGGAGGAGGCTATGGCTACACCTTC
>-|-|TRBV6-2/TRBV6-3|TRBJ2-1
CASSYESGYGEQFF
TGTGCCAGCAGTTACGAATCAGGGTACGGTGAGCAGTTCTTC
>-|-|TRBV5-1|TRBJ2-5
CASSTGSGQETQYF
TGCGCCAGCAGCACCGGATCAGGGCAAGAGACCCAGTACTTC
>-|-|TRBV11-2|TRBJ2-3
CASSRSRQGTDTQYF
TGTGCCAGCAGCCGTAGCCGCCAGGGAACAGATACGCAGTATTTT
>-|-|TRBV7-8|TRBJ1-4
CASSLVTRSELFF
TGTGCCAGCAGCTTGGTCACTCGGTCGGAACTGTTTTTT
>-|TRBD2|TRBV28|TRBJ2-2
CASSPKLAMNTGELFF
TGTGCCAGCAGCCCAAAACTAGCGATGAACACCGGGGAGCTGTTTTTT
>-|-|TRBV28|TRBJ2-7
CASIPGQTSSYEQYF
TGTGCCAGCATCCCCGGACAGACGAGCTCCTACGAGCAGTACTTC
>-|-|TRBV24-1|TRBJ1-1
CATSDSSGPTTEAFF
TGTGCCACCAGTGATTCTAGCGGCCCGACCACTGAAGCTTTCTTT
>-|-|TRBV28|TRBJ2-7
CASLRTSSSYEQYF
TGTGCCAGTCTACGGACATCAAGCTCCTACGAGCAGTACTTC
>-|TRBD1|TRBV28|TRBJ1-6
CASSPWTGGVGSPLHF
TGTGCCAGCAGTCCGTGGACAGGGGGCGTAGGTTCACCCCTCCACTTT
>-|TRBD2|TRBV19|TRBJ2-7
CASSLKSGDSYEQYF
TGTGCCAGCAGCCTTAAAAGCGGGGACTCCTACGAGCAGTACTTC
>-|TRBD1|TRBV11-2|TRBJ1-1
CASRLEGGHLNTEAFF
TGTGCCAGCCGCCTGGAAGGGGGCCACTTGAACACTGAAGCTTTCTTT
>-|TRBD1|TRBV6-5|TRBJ1-3
CASSYSPDRGMTIYF
TGTGCCAGCAGTTACTCACCTGACAGGGGGATGACCATATATTTT
>-|TRBD2|TRBV9|TRBJ2-5
CASSVGSIGGVGETQYF
TGTGCCAGCAGCGTTGGTTCAATCGGGGGGGTCGGAGAGACCCAGTACTTC
>-|TRBD1|TRBV5-1|TRBJ2-5
CASSSRDRVETQYF
TGCGCCAGCAGCTCCCGGGACAGGGTTGAGACCCAGTACTTC
>-|-|TRBV27|TRBJ1-2
CASSRSPGAANYGYTF
TGTGCCAGCAGCCGAAGTCCAGGGGCGGCTAACTATGGCTACACCTTC
>-|-|TRBV5-6|TRBJ1-6
CASSLILRKSFPYNSPLHF
TGTGCCAGCAGCTTGATCCTACGTAAATCATTTCCCTATAATTCACCCCTCCACTTT
>-|TRBD2|TRBV28|TRBJ2-7
CASKIAGSSYEQYF
TGTGCCAGCAAAATAGCGGGGAGCTCCTACGAGCAGTACTTC
>-|TRBD2|TRBV4-1|TRBJ2-1
CASSQETSGSPWKVNEQFF
TGCGCCAGCAGCCAAGAAACTAGCGGGAGCCCCTGGAAGGTGAATGAGCAGTTCTTC
>few|TRBD1|TRBV29-1|TRBJ1-2
CSARYRGSADGYTF
TGCAGCGCGAGGTACAGGGGCTCCGCGGACGGCTACACCTTC
>-|-|TRBV7-9|TRBJ2-5
CASSLTTIRRETQYF
TGTGCCAGCAGCTTAACGACTATCCGGCGGGAGACCCAGTACTTC
>-|TRBD1|TRBV6-6|TRBJ2-4
CASKPGQSQFGYF
TGTGCCAGCAAACCGGGACAGTCTCAATTCGGGTACTTC
>-|TRBD1|TRBV19|TRBJ1-5
CASSIVNRGSNQPQHF
TGTGCCAGTAGTATCGTAAACAGGGGAAGCAATCAGCCCCAGCATTTT
>-|TRBD2|TRBV10-3|TRBJ2-5
CAISEPGLAEETQYF
TGTGCCATCAGTGAGCCGGGGCTAGCGGAAGAGACCCAGTACTTC
>-|-|TRBV19|TRBJ2-5
CASSIGFGGAIETQYF
TGTGCCAGTAGTATTGGCTTTGGGGGCGCGATAGAGACCCAGTACTTC
>-|TRBD1|TRBV28|TRBJ1-2
CASIRDRGLEGYTF
TGTGCCAGCATCCGGGACAGGGGATTGGAGGGCTACACCTTC
>-|TRBD2|TRBV9|TRBJ2-2
CASSTGTSGSPGELFF
TGTGCCAGCAGCACCGGGACTAGCGGGAGCCCGGGGGAGCTGTTTTTT
>-|-|TRBV14|TRBJ2-7
CASSQSGGNEQYF
TGTGCCAGCAGCCAGTCTGGGGGCAACGAGCAGTACTTC
>-|-|TRBV27|TRBJ2-1
CASSRGLLSVDEQFF
TGTGCCAGCAGCCGGGGACTCCTTAGCGTGGATGAGCAGTTCTTC
>-|TRBD1|TRBV5-8|TRBJ1-6
CASSSTGTGESPLHF
TGTGCCAGCAGCTCAACCGGGACAGGGGAATCACCCCTCCACTTT
>-|TRBD1|TRBV28|TRBJ1-6
CTNPDRGESPLHF
TGTACTAACCCGGACAGGGGCGAATCACCCCTCCACTTT
>once|TRBD2|TRBV18|TRBJ2-7
CASSPLRGGSSYEQYF
TGTGCCAGCTCACCTCTCCGGGGAGGGAGCTCCTACGAGCAGTACTTC
>-|TRBD2|TRBV18|TRBJ2-5
CASSPTSGKVETQYF
TGTGCCAGCTCACCAACTAGCGGGAAGGTGGAGACCCAGTACTTC
>-|TRBD1|TRBV9|TRBJ1-1
CASRPSQTGGTEAFF
TGTGCCAGCAGACCGTCCCAGACAGGGGGCACTGAAGCTTTCTTT
>few|-|TRBV19|TRBJ2-7
CASSGSRGGRYEQYF
TGTGCCAGTAGTGGGTCCCGCGGAGGGCGCTACGAGCAGTACTTC
>-|TRBD2|TRBV10-2|TRBJ2-7
CASSRTRAYEQYF
TGCGCCAGCAGTAGGACTAGGGCCTACGAGCAGTACTTC